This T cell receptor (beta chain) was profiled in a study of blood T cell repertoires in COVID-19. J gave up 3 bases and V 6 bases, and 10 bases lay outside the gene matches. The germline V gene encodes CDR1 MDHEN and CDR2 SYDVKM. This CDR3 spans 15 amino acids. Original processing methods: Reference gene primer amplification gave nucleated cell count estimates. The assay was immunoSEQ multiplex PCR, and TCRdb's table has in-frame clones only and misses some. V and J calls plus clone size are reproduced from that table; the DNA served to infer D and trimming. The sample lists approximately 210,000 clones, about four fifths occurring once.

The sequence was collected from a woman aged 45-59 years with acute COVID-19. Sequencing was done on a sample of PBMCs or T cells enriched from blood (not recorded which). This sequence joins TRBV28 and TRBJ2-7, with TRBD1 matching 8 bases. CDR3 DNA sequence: TGTGCCAGCAGAGCGACAGGGGCTCAGAGCTACGAGCAGTACTTC. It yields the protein CASRATGAQSYEQYF.